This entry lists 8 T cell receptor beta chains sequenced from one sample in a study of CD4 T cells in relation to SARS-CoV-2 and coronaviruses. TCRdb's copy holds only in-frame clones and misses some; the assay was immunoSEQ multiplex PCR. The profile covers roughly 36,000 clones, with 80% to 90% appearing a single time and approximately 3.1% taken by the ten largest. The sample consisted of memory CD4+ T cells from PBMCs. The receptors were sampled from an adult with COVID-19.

CDR3 DNA sequence: TGTGCCAGCAGTACCCTCGGACAGGGGAACACTGAAGCTTTCTTT. It is translated as CASSTLGQGNTEAFF. This chain connects TRBV27 to TRBJ1-1, with 8 bases aligning to TRBD1. This CDR3 has 15 amino acids. The V and J ends lost 5 bases and 1 base, in that order; junction bases with no gene match: 6. Germline CDR1 MNHEY, CDR2 SMNVEV (reference sequence).

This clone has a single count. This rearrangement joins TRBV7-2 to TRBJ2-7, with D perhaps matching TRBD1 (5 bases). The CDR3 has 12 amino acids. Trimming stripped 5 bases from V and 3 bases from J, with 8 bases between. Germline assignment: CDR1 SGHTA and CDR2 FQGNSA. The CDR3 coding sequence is TGTGCCAGCAGCGCCCAGGGCTACGAGCAGTACTTC. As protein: CASSAQGYEQYF.

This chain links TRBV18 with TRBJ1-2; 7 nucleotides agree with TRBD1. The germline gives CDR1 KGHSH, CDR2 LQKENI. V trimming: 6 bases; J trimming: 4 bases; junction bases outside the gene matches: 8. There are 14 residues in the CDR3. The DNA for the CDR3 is TGTGCCAGCTCGCCGGGACAGACCACCTATGGCTACACCTTC. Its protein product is CASSPGQTTYGYTF.

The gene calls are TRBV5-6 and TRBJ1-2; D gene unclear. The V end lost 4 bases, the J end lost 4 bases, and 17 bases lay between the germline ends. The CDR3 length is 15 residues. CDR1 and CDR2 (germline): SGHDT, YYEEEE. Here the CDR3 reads CASSILSSPSYGYTF. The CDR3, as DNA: TGTGCCAGCAGCATCCTATCCTCCCCCTCCTATGGCTACACCTTC.

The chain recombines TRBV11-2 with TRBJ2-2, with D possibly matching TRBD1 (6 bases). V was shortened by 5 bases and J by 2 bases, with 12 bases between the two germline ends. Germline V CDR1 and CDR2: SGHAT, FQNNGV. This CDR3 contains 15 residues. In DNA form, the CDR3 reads TGTGCCAGCAGCCTAAGGGGGATAAACACCGGGGAGCTGTTTTTT. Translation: CASSLRGINTGELFF.

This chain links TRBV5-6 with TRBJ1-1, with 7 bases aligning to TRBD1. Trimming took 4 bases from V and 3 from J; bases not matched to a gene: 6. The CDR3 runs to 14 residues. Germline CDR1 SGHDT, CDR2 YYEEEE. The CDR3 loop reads CASSRYDRDTEAFF. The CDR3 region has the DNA TGTGCCAGCAGCCGTTACGACAGGGACACTGAAGCTTTCTTT.

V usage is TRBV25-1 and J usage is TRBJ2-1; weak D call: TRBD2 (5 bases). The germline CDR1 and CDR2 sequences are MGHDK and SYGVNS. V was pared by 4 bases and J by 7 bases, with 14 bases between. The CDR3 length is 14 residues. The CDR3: CASSGAGDGNEQFF. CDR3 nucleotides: TGTGCCAGCAGTGGGGCGGGCGATGGGAATGAGCAGTTCTTC.

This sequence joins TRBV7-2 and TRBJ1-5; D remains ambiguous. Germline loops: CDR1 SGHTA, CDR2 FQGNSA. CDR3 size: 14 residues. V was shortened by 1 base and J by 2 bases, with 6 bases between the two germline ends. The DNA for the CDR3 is TGTGCCAGCAGCTTAGAAATAGGCAATCAGCCCCAGCATTTT. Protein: CASSLEIGNQPQHF.